The clone carrying this TCR beta chain showed up many times. The antigen is not known. The record originates from a study of Graves' ophthalmopathy and Graves' hyperthyroidism. TCR beta CDR3 amplification used RNA transcripts. HTBI primers served in a first-round RT-PCR, which a second-round multiplex PCR followed. One entry per CDR3 protein results from TCRdb running MiXCR on the multiplex PCR reads. The table records 300,000 to 500,000 distinct CDR3 sequences, just over 15% of them present only once. General observations from the study: Blood contained most expanded thyroid clonotypes exceeding 0.001 frequency.

Germline values: CDR1 SQVTM, CDR2 ANQGSEA. CDR3 size: 12 residues. Trimming took off 6 bases at V and 3 bases at J, with 11 bases between the two ends. Hyperthyroidism patients, all newly diagnosed, had under 2 months' duration and ages of 18 to 65. The authors diagnosed from clinical symptoms, serum thyroxine, TRAb, thyroid ultrasound and orbital computed tomography. The clonotype comes from a woman younger than 35 with stable Graves' hyperthyroidism. This chain joins TRBV29-1 and TRBJ2-5; D possibly uses TRBD1 or TRBD2 (5 bases each). The sequenced material came from peripheral blood. The CDR3 loop reads CSVSGTEETQYF. CDR3 DNA: TGCAGCGTCTCCGGGACGGAAGAGACCCAGTACTTC.